These T cell receptor beta chains were read from a single sample in a study of control samples from healthy donors and cancer patients. Only in-frame clones appear in the TCRdb table, and some are missing; sequencing was by immunoSEQ multiplex PCR. The profile shows around 140,000 clones, more than 80% of them singletons. Sequencing was performed on blood. Receptor source: a man aged 18 to 29 in good health. CDR3s include the opening cysteine and the closing phenylalanine or tryptophan. D genes are given only for firm matches. Size values are once, few and many counts, or a class for expanded clones, and some rows have none.

clone_size j_call d_call v_call cdr3_nt cdr3_aa
NA TRBJ2-5 TRBD2 TRBV7-2 TGTGCCAGCAGCACCCAGACTAGCGGGGGGGCAGGTTGGACCCAGTACTTC CASSTQTSGGAGWTQYF
NA TRBJ2-3 TRBD2 TRBV11-2 TGTGCCAGCAGCCGACTAGCGGGGGGCGGGGATACGCAGTATTTT CASSRLAGGGDTQYF
NA TRBJ1-4 NA TRBV7-9 TGTGCCAGCAGCCCCGGCCCGGGTTTTAGACTGTTTTTT CASSPGPGFRLFF
NA TRBJ2-7 NA TRBV11-2 TGTGCCAGCAGCTTAGTAAGGCGGGAGCAGTACTTC CASSLVRREQYF
once TRBJ2-5 NA TRBV2 TGTGCCAGCACCACCGGCTTAACGGAGACCCAGTACTTC CASTTGLTETQYF
NA TRBJ2-3 TRBD2 TRBV7-3 TGTGCCAGCAGCTTAAACTCGCGGGGGTCAGATACGCAGTATTTT CASSLNSRGSDTQYF
NA TRBJ1-1 NA TRBV4-2 TGTGCCAGCAGCCAAGCAGGGATCGGGAACACTGAAGCTTTCTTT CASSQAGIGNTEAFF
few TRBJ2-2 TRBD2 TRBV4-1 TGCGCCAGCAGCCAAGGGACAGCGGGGGGGTTTAACACCGGGGAGCTGTTTTTT CASSQGTAGGFNTGELFF
NA TRBJ1-3 NA TRBV30 TGTGCCTGGACCGCAGGGTCATCTGGAAACACCATATATTTT CAWTAGSSGNTIYF
few TRBJ1-1 TRBD1 TRBV11-3 TGTGCCAGCAGCGTGGGACAGGGGACCACTGAAGCTTTCTTT CASSVGQGTTEAFF
few TRBJ2-7 NA TRBV29-1 TGCAGCGTTGGAACGCAGGGAGCCTACGAGCAGTACTTC CSVGTQGAYEQYF
NA TRBJ2-1 NA TRBV5-6 TGTGCCAGCAGCTTACCGGGACACTACAATGAGCAGTTCTTC CASSLPGHYNEQFF
NA TRBJ1-1 NA TRBV28 TGTGCCAGCACACAGCCGAACACTGAAGCTTTCTTT CASTQPNTEAFF
NA TRBJ2-5 NA TRBV15 TGTGCCACCAGCAGAGACCCTGGGGGCTTGGAGACCCAGTACTTC CATSRDPGGLETQYF
once TRBJ1-2 NA TRBV28 TGTGCCAGCAGAGAACAGAATAACTATGGCTACACCTTC CASREQNNYGYTF
NA TRBJ2-3 NA TRBV29-1 TGCAGCGTTGAAGCGGGGGTGCTCTCAGATACGCAGTATTTT CSVEAGVLSDTQYF
NA TRBJ2-1 TRBD1 TRBV10-2 TGCGCCAGCAGCGACCTCAATGGACAGGGTCCCTACAATGAGCAGTTCTTC CASSDLNGQGPYNEQFF
NA TRBJ1-1 NA TRBV27 TGTGCCAGCAGTTTATGGGCCGCCACTGAAGCTTTCTTT CASSLWAATEAFF
NA TRBJ1-2 NA TRBV30 TGTGCCTGGAGAGAAGGACAGAATGGCTACACCTTC CAWREGQNGYTF
once TRBJ2-3 NA TRBV5-4 TGTGCCAGCAGCTTGTGGGCCACAGATACGCAGTATTTT CASSLWATDTQYF
NA TRBJ1-2 NA TRBV27 TGTGCCAGCAGTTTTCTACGCCACTCTGACGGGGCTGGCTACACCTTC CASSFLRHSDGAGYTF
once TRBJ2-5 NA TRBV18 TGTGCCAGCTCACAATCTCGGGTCGGGGAGACCCAGTACTTC CASSQSRVGETQYF
NA TRBJ1-6 NA TRBV5-6 TGTGCCAGCAGCTGGCTTGACAGCCGTTCTAATTCACCCCTCCACTTT CASSWLDSRSNSPLHF
NA TRBJ2-3 NA TRBV9 TGTGCCAGCAGCTCCGGGCCAGGGGCGGGGTTCACAGATACGCAGTATTTT CASSSGPGAGFTDTQYF
NA TRBJ2-2 TRBD1 TRBV19 TGTGCCAGTAGAGGGACAGGGACCGGGGAGCTGTTTTTT CASRGTGTGELFF
NA TRBJ1-4 NA TRBV9 TGTGCCAGCAGCCGAGGGGTCGAGGAAAAACTGTTTTTT CASSRGVEEKLFF
NA TRBJ1-5 TRBD1 TRBV19 TGTGCCAGTAGACAAGGACAGGGGGCAAATCAGCCCCAGCATTTT CASRQGQGANQPQHF
NA TRBJ1-4 TRBD1 TRBV2 TGTGCCAGCAGTGGGGGGACAGGGTTTGAAAAACTGTTTTTT CASSGGTGFEKLFF
NA TRBJ1-1 NA TRBV7-2 TGTGCCAGCAGCTTAGGAGAGGGGAAAGCTTTCTTT CASSLGEGKAFF
NA TRBJ2-1 NA TRBV5-6 TGTGCCAGCAGCGCATGGACAGTTATATCCTACAATGAGCAGTTCTTC CASSAWTVISYNEQFF
NA TRBJ1-4 TRBD1 TRBV10-3 TGTGCCACCGGGACAGCATTCCCTACTGAAAAACTGTTTTTT CATGTAFPTEKLFF
NA TRBJ2-2 NA TRBV11-3 TGTGCCAGCTCAAGAGGGAGTCCGAACACCGGGGAGCTGTTTTTT CASSRGSPNTGELFF
NA TRBJ2-5 TRBD2 TRBV27 TGTGCCAGCAGTTTATCGGGCGGCGGCGGGGGGCGAGAGACCCAGTACTTC CASSLSGGGGGRETQYF
NA TRBJ1-5 NA TRBV6-6 TGTGCCAGCAGCTCAATCGGGGGCCAGCCCCAGCATTTT CASSSIGGQPQHF
NA TRBJ1-1 TRBD1 TRBV7-9 TGTGCCAGCAGCCTGGGACAGGGGAACACTGAAGCTTTCTTT CASSLGQGNTEAFF
NA TRBJ1-5 NA TRBV19 TGTGCCAGTAGTTTGCAGGTCAATCAGCCCCAGCATTTT CASSLQVNQPQHF
NA TRBJ2-2 TRBD1 TRBV5-1 TGCGCCAGCAGCTTCCAGGGGGTAGAAGGGACCGGGGAGCTGTTTTTT CASSFQGVEGTGELFF
once TRBJ1-4 NA TRBV6-5 TGTGCCAGCAGTTCCCAGGGCGCAACTAATGAAAAACTGTTTTTT CASSSQGATNEKLFF
NA TRBJ2-7 NA TRBV28 TGTGCCAGCAGGACTCACAGGCATCCCTACGAGCAGTACTTC CASRTHRHPYEQYF
NA TRBJ2-7 NA TRBV6-6 TGTGCCAGCAGTCACAGGTCGCGGCTTTCCTACGAGCAGTACTTC CASSHRSRLSYEQYF
NA TRBJ2-7 TRBD1 TRBV18 TGTGCCAGCTCACCTGACAGGGGAGCCTACGAGCAGTACTTC CASSPDRGAYEQYF
NA TRBJ1-1 NA TRBV5-1 TGCGCCAGCAGCTCGTTGATGAACACTGAAGCTTTCTTT CASSSLMNTEAFF
NA TRBJ2-3 NA TRBV5-4 TGTGCCAGCAGCTTGGATAGCGCGGTGATGGGAAATACGCAGTATTTT CASSLDSAVMGNTQYF
NA TRBJ2-2 TRBD1 TRBV5-1 TGCGCCAGCAGCTCAACCGGGACAGCAAACACCGGGGAGCTGTTTTTT CASSSTGTANTGELFF
NA TRBJ2-1 NA TRBV30 TGTGCCTGGAGCTCTCAAGGACCGGGCTCCTACAATGAGCAGTTCTTC CAWSSQGPGSYNEQFF
NA TRBJ1-6 NA TRBV6-6 TGTGCCAGCAGCCCCGGTTACGTGGCAGGTTCTAGCTCCTATAATTCACCCCTCCACTTT CASSPGYVAGSSSYNSPLHF
once TRBJ2-3 NA TRBV12-3/TRBV12-4 TGTGCCAGCAGTTTAGCTACAGATACGCAGTATTTT CASSLATDTQYF
once TRBJ1-2 TRBD1 TRBV27 TGTGCCAGCAGTTCGACAGGGAGGGTCTATGGCTACACCTTC CASSSTGRVYGYTF